This T cell receptor beta chain was documented in a study of T cells in Graves' hyperthyroidism and ophthalmopathy. Ophthalmopathy patients had Clinical Activity Score at least 3, NOSPECS grade at least 4, duration under 3 months. Researchers barred patients who had uncontrolled infection, other autoimmune disease, pregnancy or lactation. The source material, RNA transcripts, was used to amplify TCR beta CDR3 regions. An initial round of RT-PCR targeting the TCR CDR3 relied on the HTBI primer set. TCRdb re-derived calls from the multiplex PCR reads in MiXCR, one entry per CDR3 protein. The sample contains some 550,000 distinct CDR3 sequences, around 16% of which appear only once. V trimming: 1 base; J trimming: 8 bases; junction bases outside the gene matches: 5. There are 13 residues in the CDR3. Germline CDR1 DFQATT, CDR2 SNEGSKA (reference sequence). This clonotype was observed at least ten times.

This chain links TRBV20-1 with TRBJ1-2; 9 bases map to TRBD1. What was sequenced was blood. The clonotype was recovered from a woman aged 40 to 50 with Graves' ophthalmopathy. DNA for the CDR3: TGCAGTGCTAGAGGATGGGACAGGGTGGGCTACACCTTC. Amino acids: CSARGWDRVGYTF.